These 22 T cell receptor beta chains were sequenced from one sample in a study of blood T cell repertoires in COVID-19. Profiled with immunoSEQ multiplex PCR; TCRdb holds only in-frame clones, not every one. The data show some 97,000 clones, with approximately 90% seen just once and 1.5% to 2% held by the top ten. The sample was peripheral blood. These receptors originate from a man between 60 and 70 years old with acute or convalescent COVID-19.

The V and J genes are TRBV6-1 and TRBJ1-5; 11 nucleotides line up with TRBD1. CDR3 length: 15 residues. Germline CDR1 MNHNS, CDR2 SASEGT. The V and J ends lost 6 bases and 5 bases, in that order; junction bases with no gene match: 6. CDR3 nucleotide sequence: TGTGCCAGCAGCCGGGGACAGGGGGTGGATCAGCCCCAGCATTTT. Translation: CASSRGQGVDQPQHF.

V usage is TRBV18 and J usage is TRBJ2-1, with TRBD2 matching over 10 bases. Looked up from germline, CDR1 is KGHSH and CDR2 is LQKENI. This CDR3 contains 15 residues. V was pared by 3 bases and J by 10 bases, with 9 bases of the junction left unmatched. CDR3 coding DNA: TGTGCCAGCTCACCCACTAGCGGGGCCCGAATAGAGCAGTTCTTC. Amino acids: CASSPTSGARIEQFF.

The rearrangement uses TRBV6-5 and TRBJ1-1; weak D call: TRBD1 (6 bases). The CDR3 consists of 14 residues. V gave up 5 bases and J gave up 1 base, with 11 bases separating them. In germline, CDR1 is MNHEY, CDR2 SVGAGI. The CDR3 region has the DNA TGTGCCAGCAGTCAAACAGGGCCGAACACTGAAGCTTTCTTT. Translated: CASSQTGPNTEAFF.

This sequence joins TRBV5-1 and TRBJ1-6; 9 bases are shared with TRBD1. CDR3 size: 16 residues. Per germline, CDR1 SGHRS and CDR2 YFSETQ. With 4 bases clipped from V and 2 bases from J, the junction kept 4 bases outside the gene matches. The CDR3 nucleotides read TGCGCCAGCAGCCTCACAGGGGGCACCTATAATTCACCCCTCCACTTT. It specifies CASSLTGGTYNSPLHF.

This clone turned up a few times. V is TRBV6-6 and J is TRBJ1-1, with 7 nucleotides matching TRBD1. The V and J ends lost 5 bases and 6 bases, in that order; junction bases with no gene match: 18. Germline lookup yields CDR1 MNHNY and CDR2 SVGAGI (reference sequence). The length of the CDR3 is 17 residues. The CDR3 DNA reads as TGTGCCAGCAGTCCGCCGGGACAGCTCTGGGGGTGGGCTGAAGCTTTCTTT. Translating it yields CASSPPGQLWGWAEAFF.

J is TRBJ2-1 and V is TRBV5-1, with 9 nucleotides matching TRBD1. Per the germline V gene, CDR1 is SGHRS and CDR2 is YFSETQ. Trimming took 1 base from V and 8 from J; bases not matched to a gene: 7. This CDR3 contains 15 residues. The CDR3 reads CASSLIGTGMHEQFF. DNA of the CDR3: TGCGCCAGCAGCTTGATCGGGACAGGGATGCATGAGCAGTTCTTC.

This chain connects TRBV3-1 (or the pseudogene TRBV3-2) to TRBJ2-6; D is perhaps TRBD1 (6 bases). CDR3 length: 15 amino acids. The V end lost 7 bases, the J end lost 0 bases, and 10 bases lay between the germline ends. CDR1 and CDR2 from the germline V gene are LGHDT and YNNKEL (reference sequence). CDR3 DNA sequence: TGTGCCAGCACCTCAGGGGCCTCTGGGGCCAACGTCCTGACTTTC. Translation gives CASTSGASGANVLTF.

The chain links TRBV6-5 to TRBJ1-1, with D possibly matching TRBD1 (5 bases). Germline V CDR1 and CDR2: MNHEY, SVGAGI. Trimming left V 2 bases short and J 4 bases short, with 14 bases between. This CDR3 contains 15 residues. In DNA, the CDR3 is TGTGCCAGCAGTTACGGTCCTGTCGGGGGCACTGAAGCTTTCTTT. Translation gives CASSYGPVGGTEAFF.

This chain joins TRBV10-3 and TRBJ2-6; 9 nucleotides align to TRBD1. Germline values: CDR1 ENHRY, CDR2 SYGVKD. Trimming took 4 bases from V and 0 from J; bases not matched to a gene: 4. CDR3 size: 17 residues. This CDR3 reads CAISAGTGSSGANVLTF. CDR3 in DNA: TGTGCCATCAGTGCCGGGACAGGGAGCTCTGGGGCCAACGTCCTGACTTTC.

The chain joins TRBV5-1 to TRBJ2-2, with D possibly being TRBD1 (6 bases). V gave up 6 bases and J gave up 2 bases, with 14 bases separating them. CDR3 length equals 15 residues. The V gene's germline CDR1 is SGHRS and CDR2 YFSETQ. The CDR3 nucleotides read TGCGCCAGCAAATTCCAGGGGACCAACACCGGGGAGCTGTTTTTT. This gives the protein CASKFQGTNTGELFF.

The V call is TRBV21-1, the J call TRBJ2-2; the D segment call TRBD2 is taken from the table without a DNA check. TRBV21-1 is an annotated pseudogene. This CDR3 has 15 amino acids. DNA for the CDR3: TGTGCCAGCAGCAAAGCGAGGGTAGGCACCGGGGAGCTGTTTTTT. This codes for CASSKARVGTGELFF.

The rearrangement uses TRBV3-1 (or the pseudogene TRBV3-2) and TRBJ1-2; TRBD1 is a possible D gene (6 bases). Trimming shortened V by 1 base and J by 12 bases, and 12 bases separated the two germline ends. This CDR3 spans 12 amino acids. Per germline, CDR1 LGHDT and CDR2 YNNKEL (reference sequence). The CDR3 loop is CASSQVGGEDTF. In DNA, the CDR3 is TGTGCCAGCAGCCAAGTAGGGGGTGAGGACACCTTC.

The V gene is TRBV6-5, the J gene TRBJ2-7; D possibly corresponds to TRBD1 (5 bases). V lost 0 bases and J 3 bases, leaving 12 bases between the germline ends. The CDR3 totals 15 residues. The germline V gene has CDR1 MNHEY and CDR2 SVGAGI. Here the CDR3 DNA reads TGTGCCAGCAGTTACTCCCAGGGATGGGGCTACGAGCAGTACTTC. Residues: CASSYSQGWGYEQYF.

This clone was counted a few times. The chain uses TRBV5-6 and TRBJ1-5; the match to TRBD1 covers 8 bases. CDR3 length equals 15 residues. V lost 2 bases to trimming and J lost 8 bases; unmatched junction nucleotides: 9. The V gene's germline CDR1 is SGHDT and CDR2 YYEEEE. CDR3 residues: CASSLGAGGREPQHF. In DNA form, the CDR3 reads TGTGCCAGCAGCTTAGGGGCAGGGGGCCGAGAGCCCCAGCATTTT.

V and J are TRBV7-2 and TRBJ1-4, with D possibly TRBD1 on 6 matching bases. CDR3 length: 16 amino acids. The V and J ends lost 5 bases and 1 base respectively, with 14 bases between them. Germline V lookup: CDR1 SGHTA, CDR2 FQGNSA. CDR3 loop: CASSPRGGRTNEKLFF. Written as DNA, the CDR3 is TGTGCCAGCAGCCCCAGGGGCGGGAGAACTAATGAAAAACTGTTTTTT.

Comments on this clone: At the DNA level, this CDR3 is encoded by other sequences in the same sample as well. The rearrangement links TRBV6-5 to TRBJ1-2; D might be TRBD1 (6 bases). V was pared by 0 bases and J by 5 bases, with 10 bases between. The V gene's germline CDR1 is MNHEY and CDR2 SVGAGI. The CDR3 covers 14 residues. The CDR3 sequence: CASSYSRGGYGYTF. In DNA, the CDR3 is TGTGCCAGCAGTTACTCGAGGGGGGGGTATGGCTACACCTTC.

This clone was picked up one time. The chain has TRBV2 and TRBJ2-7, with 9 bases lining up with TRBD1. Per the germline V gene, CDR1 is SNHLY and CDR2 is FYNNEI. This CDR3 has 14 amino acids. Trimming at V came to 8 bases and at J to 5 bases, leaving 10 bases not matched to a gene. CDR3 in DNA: TGTGCCAGCCGTCCGGGACAGGGCGTCCACGAGCAGTACTTC. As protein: CASRPGQGVHEQYF.

The CDR3 spells CASSPQALLVAGAGELFF. DNA of the CDR3: TGTGCCAGCAGCCCCCAGGCACTACTAGTTGCGGGAGCCGGGGAGCTGTTTTTT. The genes are TRBV4-2 and TRBJ2-2, with 7 bases that match TRBD2. This CDR3 contains 18 residues. Germline V CDR1 and CDR2: LGHNA, YNFKEQ. V lost 4 bases and J lost 6; bases outside the gene matches: 17.

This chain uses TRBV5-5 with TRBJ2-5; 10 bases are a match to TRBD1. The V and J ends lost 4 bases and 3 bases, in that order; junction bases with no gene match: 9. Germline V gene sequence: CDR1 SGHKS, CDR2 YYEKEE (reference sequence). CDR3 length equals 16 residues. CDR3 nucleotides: TGTGCCAGCAGCCATTGGACAGGGGGGCCTAAAGAGACCCAGTACTTC. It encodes CASSHWTGGPKETQYF. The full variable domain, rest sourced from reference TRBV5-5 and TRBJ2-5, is DAGVTQSPTHLIKTRGQQVTLRCSPISGHKSVSWYQQVLGQGPQFIFQYYEKEERGRGNFPDRFSARQFPNYSSELNVNALLLGDSALYLCASSHWTGGPKETQYFGPGTRLLVL.

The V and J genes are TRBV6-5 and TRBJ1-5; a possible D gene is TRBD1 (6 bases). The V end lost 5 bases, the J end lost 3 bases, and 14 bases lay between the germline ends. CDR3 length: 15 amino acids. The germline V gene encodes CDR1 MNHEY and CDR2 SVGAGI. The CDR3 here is CASSHPGESNQPQHF. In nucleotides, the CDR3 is TGTGCCAGCAGTCACCCAGGGGAGTCCAATCAGCCCCAGCATTTT.

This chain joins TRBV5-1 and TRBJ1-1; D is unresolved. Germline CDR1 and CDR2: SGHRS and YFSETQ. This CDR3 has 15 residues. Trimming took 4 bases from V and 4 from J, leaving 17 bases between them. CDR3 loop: CASSGEGTIFTEAFF. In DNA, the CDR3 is TGCGCCAGCAGCGGAGAGGGAACGATATTCACTGAAGCTTTCTTT.

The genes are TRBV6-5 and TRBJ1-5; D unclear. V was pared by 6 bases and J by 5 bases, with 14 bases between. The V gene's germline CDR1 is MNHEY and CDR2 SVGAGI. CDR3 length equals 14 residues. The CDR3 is CASRGRGDHQPQHF. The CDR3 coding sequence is TGTGCCAGCAGGGGTCGCGGCGATCATCAGCCCCAGCATTTT.